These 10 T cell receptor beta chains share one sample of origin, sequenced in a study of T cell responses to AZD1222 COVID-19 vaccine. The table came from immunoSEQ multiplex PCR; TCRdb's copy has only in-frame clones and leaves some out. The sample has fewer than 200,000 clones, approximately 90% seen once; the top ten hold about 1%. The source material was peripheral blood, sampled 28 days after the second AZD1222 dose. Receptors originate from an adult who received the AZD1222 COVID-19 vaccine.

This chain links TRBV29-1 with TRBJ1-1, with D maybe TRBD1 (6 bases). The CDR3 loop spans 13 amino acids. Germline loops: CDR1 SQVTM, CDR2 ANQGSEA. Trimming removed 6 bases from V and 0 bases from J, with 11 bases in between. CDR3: CSVTTGLNTEAFF. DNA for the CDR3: TGCAGCGTAACGACAGGCCTGAACACTGAAGCTTTCTTT.

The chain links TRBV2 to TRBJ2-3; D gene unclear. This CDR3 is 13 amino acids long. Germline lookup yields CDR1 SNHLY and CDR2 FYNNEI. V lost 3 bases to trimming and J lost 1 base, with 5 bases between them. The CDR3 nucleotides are TGTGCCAGCAGTGATCAAGGCACAGATACGCAGTATTTT. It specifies CASSDQGTDTQYF. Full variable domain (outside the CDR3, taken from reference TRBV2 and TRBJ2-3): EPEVTQTPSHQVTQMGQEVILRCVPISNHLYFYWYRQILGQKVEFLVSFYNNEISEKSEIFDDQFSVERPDGSNFTLKIRSTKLEDSAMYFCASSDQGTDTQYFGPGTRLTVL.

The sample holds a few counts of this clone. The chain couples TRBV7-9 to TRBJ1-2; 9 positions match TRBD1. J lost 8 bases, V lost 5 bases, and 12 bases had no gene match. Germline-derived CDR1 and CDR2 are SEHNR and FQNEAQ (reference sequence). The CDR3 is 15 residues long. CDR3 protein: CASSLIDRGKGGYTF. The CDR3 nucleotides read TGTGCCAGCAGCCTGATAGACAGGGGGAAGGGAGGCTACACCTTC.

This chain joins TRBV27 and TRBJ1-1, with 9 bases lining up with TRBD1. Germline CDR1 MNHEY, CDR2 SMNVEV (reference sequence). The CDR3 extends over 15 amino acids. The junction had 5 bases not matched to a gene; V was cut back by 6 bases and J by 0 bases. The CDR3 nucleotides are TGTGCCAGCAGATTTGGACAGGGGCTGAACACTGAAGCTTTCTTT. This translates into CASRFGQGLNTEAFF.

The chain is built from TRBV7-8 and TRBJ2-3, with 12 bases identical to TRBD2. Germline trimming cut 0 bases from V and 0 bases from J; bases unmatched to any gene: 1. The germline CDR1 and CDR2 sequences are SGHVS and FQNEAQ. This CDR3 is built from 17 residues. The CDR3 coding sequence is TGTGCCAGCAGCTTAGCACTAGCGGGGGGAAGCACAGATACGCAGTATTTT. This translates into CASSLALAGGSTDTQYF.

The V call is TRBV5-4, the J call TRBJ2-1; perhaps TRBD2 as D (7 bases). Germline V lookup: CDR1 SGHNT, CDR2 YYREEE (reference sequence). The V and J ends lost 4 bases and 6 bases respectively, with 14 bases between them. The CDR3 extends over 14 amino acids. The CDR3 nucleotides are TGTGCCAGCAGCGGGGCGGGGGCGCTCAATGAGCAGTTCTTC. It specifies CASSGAGALNEQFF.

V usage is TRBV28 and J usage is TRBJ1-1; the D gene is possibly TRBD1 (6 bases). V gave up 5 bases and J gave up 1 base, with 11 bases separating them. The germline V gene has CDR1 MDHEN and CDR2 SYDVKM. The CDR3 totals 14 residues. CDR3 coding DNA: TGTGCCAGCAGTCTACAGGGAGAGAACACTGAAGCTTTCTTT. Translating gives CASSLQGENTEAFF.

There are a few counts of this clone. The CDR3 DNA is TGTGCCTGGACCCGCTCAGGGGGCTCCTATAATTCACCCCTCCACTTT. Translating it yields CAWTRSGGSYNSPLHF. The gene calls are TRBV30 and TRBJ1-6; TRBD1 aligns across 7 bases. The germline V gene has CDR1 GTSNPN and CDR2 SVGIG (reference sequence). This CDR3 contains 16 residues. V trimming: 4 bases; J trimming: 0 bases; junction bases outside the gene matches: 6.

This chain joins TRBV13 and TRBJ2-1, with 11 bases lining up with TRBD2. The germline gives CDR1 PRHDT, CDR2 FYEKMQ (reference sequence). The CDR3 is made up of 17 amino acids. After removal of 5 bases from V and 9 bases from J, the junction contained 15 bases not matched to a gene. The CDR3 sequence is CASSLEGSGGANAEQFF. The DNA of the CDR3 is TGTGCCAGCAGCCTCGAAGGTAGCGGGGGGGCCAACGCTGAGCAGTTCTTC.

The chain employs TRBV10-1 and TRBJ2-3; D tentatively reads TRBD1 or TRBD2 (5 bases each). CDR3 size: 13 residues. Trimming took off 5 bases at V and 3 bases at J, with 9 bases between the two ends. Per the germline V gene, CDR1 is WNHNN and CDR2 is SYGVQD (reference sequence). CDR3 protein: CASSRDHTDTQYF. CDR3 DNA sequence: TGCGCCAGCAGTAGGGACCATACAGATACGCAGTATTTT.